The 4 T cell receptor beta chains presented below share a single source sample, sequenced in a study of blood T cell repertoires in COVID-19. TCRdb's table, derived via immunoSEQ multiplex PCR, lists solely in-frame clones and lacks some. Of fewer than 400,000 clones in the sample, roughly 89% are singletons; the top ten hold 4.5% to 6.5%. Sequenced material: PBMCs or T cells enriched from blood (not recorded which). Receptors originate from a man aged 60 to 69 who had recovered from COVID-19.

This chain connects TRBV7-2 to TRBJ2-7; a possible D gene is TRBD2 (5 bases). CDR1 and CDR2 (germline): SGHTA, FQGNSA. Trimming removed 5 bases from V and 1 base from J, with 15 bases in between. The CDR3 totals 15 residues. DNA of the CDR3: TGTGCCAGCAGCCCCTCTCGAGCGGTGTCCTACGAGCAGTACTTC. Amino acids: CASSPSRAVSYEQYF.

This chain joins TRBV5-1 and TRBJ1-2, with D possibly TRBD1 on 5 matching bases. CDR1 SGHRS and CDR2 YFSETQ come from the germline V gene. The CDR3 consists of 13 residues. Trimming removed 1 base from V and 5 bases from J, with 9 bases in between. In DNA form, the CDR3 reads TGCGCCAGCAGCTTGACCAGGGCGTATGGCTACACCTTC. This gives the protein CASSLTRAYGYTF.

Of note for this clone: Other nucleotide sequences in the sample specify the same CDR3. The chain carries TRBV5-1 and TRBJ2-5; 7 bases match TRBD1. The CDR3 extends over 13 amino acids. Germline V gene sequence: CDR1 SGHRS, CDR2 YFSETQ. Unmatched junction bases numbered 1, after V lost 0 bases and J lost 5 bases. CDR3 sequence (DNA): TGCGCCAGCAGCTTGGGAGGGGGCGAGACCCAGTACTTC. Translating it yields CASSLGGGETQYF.

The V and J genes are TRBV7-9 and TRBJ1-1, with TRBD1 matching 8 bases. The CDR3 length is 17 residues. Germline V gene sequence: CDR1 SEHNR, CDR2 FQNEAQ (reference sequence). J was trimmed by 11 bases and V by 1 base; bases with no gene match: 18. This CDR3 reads CASSLVPPRTGGDDAFF. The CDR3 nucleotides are TGTGCCAGCAGCTTAGTACCCCCTAGAACAGGGGGAGATGATGCTTTCTTT.